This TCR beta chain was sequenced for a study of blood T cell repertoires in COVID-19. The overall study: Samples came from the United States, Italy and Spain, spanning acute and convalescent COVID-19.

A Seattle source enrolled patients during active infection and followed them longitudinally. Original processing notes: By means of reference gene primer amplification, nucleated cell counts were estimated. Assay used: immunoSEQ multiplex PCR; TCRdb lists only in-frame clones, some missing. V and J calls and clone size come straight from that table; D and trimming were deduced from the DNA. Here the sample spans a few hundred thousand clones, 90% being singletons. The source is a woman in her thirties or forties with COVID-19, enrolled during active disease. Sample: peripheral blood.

CDR3 sequence: CASSLGGLFASGQFF. Here the CDR3 DNA reads TGTGCCAGCAGCTTGGGGGGGCTTTTTGCCTCGGGGCAGTTCTTC. The chain uses TRBV5-4 and TRBJ2-1; a possible D gene is TRBD1 (6 bases). The V gene's germline CDR1 is SGHNT and CDR2 YYREEE (reference sequence). V lost 0 bases, J lost 12 bases, and 19 bases lay in between. This CDR3 contains 15 residues. The variable domain in full, with the rest retrieved from reference TRBV5-4 and TRBJ2-1, is ETGVTQSPTHLIKTRGQQVTLRCSSQSGHNTVSWYQQALGQGPQFIFQYYREEENGRGNFPPRFSGLQFPNYSSELNVNALELDDSALYLCASSLGGLFASGQFFGPGTRLTVL.